The source of this TCR beta chain is a study of cytomegalovirus exposure and HLA in healthy donors. 60 Vbeta and 13 Jbeta primers were used in PCR. Generated by immunoSEQ multiplex PCR, the TCRdb table keeps only in-frame clones and is missing some. Of approximately 200,000 clones in the sample, over 60% were seen once. At the time of sampling, donors were nominally healthy, though unrecorded immune exposures were likely. A note on this clone: The target antigen is unknown.

Notes on the study in general: It was assumed in the presence/absence analyses that sequencing depth was roughly uniform across donors. It was shown in a later analysis that HLA-associated TCR beta chains were more clonally expanded than other, equally common chains. Segments of the TCR beta V type were, in most cases, productive about 87% or about 30% of the time in an earlier analysis.

V dropped 5 bases and J dropped 3 bases, with 13 bases sitting between them. The CDR3 totals 14 residues. CDR1 and CDR2 (germline): MNHEY, SVGAGI. This clonotype was sampled from a man aged 30-40 years in good health and CMV-seropositive. Specimen: PBMCs. The V call is TRBV6-5, the J call TRBJ1-2; weak D call: TRBD1 (6 bases). For the CDR3, the DNA is TGTGCCAGCAGTGCTACAGGGACGGACTATGGCTACACCTTC. This codes for CASSATGTDYGYTF.